The 28 T cell receptor beta chains below come from one sample, sequenced in a study of CD8 T cells in Susac syndrome. Random hexamers primed reverse transcription of roughly 0.5 to 1 ug RNA. TCRdb passed the immunoSEQ multiplex PCR reads through MiXCR, listing each CDR3 protein once. The sample records almost 450,000 distinct CDR3 sequences, more than 80% being singletons. Material for sequencing was CD8+ T cells from PBMCs. All receptors derive from a human donor with multiple sclerosis.

This clonotype was seen only once. This chain joins TRBV27 and TRBJ2-3; D is possibly TRBD1 or TRBD2 (5 bases each). Germline assignment: CDR1 MNHEY and CDR2 SMNVEV (reference sequence). The V end was cut by 2 bases, the J end by 4 bases, with 13 bases between. The CDR3 has 15 amino acids. CDR3 coding DNA: TGTGCCAGCAGTTTACCGGGACCCTCCCCAGATACGCAGTATTTT. Translating gives CASSLPGPSPDTQYF.

The chain recombines TRBV12-5 with TRBJ2-6; D might be TRBD1 (6 bases). The CDR3 is 16 residues long. V shed 6 bases and J shed 0 bases, with 12 bases lying between them. Looked up from germline, CDR1 is LGHNT and CDR2 is FRNRAP. The CDR3 spells CASGPTGLSGANVLTF. The CDR3 region has the DNA TGTGCTAGTGGGCCGACAGGCCTCTCTGGGGCCAACGTCCTGACTTTC. The variable domain in full, with the rest retrieved from reference TRBV12-5 and TRBJ2-6, is DARVTQTPRHKVTEMGQEVTMRCQPILGHNTVFWYRQTMMQGLELLAYFRNRAPLDDSGMPKDRFSAEMPDATLATLKIQPSEPRDSAVYFCASGPTGLSGANVLTFGAGSRLTVL.

This rearrangement joins TRBV2 to TRBJ2-1; D gene unclear. The V gene's germline CDR1 is SNHLY and CDR2 FYNNEI. The CDR3 runs to 11 residues. Trimming left V 6 bases short and J 8 bases short, with 8 bases between. The CDR3 region is CASSFKDEQFF. The CDR3 nucleotides are TGTGCCAGCAGCTTCAAAGATGAGCAGTTCTTC.

The V and J genes are TRBV9 and TRBJ1-3; 7 positions match TRBD1. Looked up from germline, CDR1 is SGDLS and CDR2 is YYNGEE. After removal of 3 bases from V and 0 bases from J, the junction contained 3 bases not matched to a gene. This CDR3 has 15 residues. The CDR3 bases are TGTGCCAGCAGCGAGGGACAGAGCTCTGGAAACACCATATATTTT. Its protein is CASSEGQSSGNTIYF.

This clonotype was picked up one time. This sequence joins TRBV12-3 or TRBV12-4 and TRBJ2-3; D may match TRBD1 or TRBD2 (5 bases each). The ends were cut back, 6 bases at V and 3 bases at J, with 19 bases in the middle. This CDR3 has 16 amino acids. The CDR3 reads CASSPRPGPLTDTQYF. The CDR3 DNA sequence: TGTGCCAGCAGCCCAAGACCGGGACCACTAACAGATACGCAGTATTTT.

The J gene is TRBJ2-3, the V gene TRBV25-1, with 7 bases lining up with TRBD2. Looked up from germline, CDR1 is MGHDK and CDR2 is SYGVNS. The CDR3 has 16 amino acids. Trimming removed 6 bases from V and 5 bases from J; junction bases left unmatched: 14. CDR3 protein: CASSPAERGVVDTQYF. The CDR3 bases are TGTGCCAGCAGCCCTGCAGAACGGGGGGTAGTAGATACGCAGTATTTT.

CDR3 amino acids: CASSSPNGMSGGKNEQFF. CDR3 coding DNA: TGCGCCAGCAGCTCCCCCAACGGTATGAGCGGGGGTAAAAATGAGCAGTTCTTC. The chain is built from TRBV5-1 and TRBJ2-1, with 8 bases matching TRBD2. Germline CDR1 is SGHRS and CDR2 is YFSETQ. The CDR3 totals 18 residues. Trimming took 3 bases from V and 7 from J; bases not matched to a gene: 18.

The V call is TRBV19, the J call TRBJ2-1; D ambiguous. The CDR3 totals 13 residues. CDR1 LNHDA and CDR2 SQIVND come from the germline V gene (reference sequence). The V end lost 0 bases, the J end lost 5 bases, and 5 bases lay between the germline ends. The CDR3 loop is CASSIDRDNEQFF. The CDR3 bases are TGTGCCAGTAGTATAGATAGGGACAATGAGCAGTTCTTC.

The V gene is TRBV2, the J gene TRBJ2-7; D may match TRBD1 or TRBD2 (5 bases each). This CDR3 is 13 amino acids long. Germline CDR1 and CDR2: SNHLY and FYNNEI. V was shortened by 7 bases and J by 0 bases, with 10 bases between the two germline ends. The CDR3 region has the DNA TGTGCCAGCATCCCAGGGACCTCCTACGAGCAGTACTTC. Translation gives CASIPGTSYEQYF. Full variable domain (remainder filled in from reference TRBV2 and TRBJ2-7): EPEVTQTPSHQVTQMGQEVILRCVPISNHLYFYWYRQILGQKVEFLVSFYNNEISEKSEIFDDQFSVERPDGSNFTLKIRSTKLEDSAMYFCASIPGTSYEQYFGPGTRLTVT.

The rearrangement uses TRBV4-1 and TRBJ1-1; D gene uncertain. The germline V gene encodes CDR1 MGHRA and CDR2 YSYEKL. Trimming left V 0 bases short and J 1 base short, with 6 bases between. There are 14 residues in the CDR3. CDR3 nucleotide sequence: TGCGCCAGCAGCCAAGACGCGGGGAACACTGAAGCTTTCTTT. Its translation: CASSQDAGNTEAFF.

The chain employs TRBV4-1 and TRBJ2-2; 7 bases map to TRBD1. Trimming removed 1 base from V and 4 bases from J; junction bases left unmatched: 9. The CDR3 is 17 residues long. The germline V gene encodes CDR1 MGHRA and CDR2 YSYEKL. The CDR3 DNA is TGCGCCAGCAGCCAAGCCGGGACAGCCCCTTCCACCGGGGAGCTGTTTTTT. Its translation is CASSQAGTAPSTGELFF.

This sequence joins TRBV19 and TRBJ1-2; possibly TRBD1 for D (5 bases). Trimming shortened V by 4 bases and J by 8 bases, and 17 bases separated the two germline ends. Germline V gene sequence: CDR1 LNHDA, CDR2 SQIVND (reference sequence). This CDR3 comprises 14 residues. CDR3 loop: CASSTGTTPVGYTF. CDR3 bases: TGTGCCAGTAGTACCGGGACCACCCCGGTGGGCTACACCTTC.

The rearrangement links TRBV5-5 to TRBJ1-4; D might be TRBD1 (5 bases). V was cut by 3 bases and J by 0 bases, with 15 bases left in between. CDR3 length: 17 residues. Germline CDR1 is SGHKS and CDR2 is YYEKEE (reference sequence). CDR3: CASSWGFGDATNEKLFF. CDR3 DNA: TGTGCCAGCAGCTGGGGGTTCGGGGACGCAACTAATGAAAAACTGTTTTTT.

This chain joins TRBV5-1 and TRBJ1-1, with D uncertain. The CDR3 covers 15 residues. V was clipped by 3 bases and J by 4 bases, with 16 bases between them. CDR1 and CDR2 from the germline V gene are SGHRS and YFSETQ. For the CDR3, the DNA is TGCGCCAGCAGCTGGGCCGGGCAGACGGGCACTGAAGCTTTCTTT. Translating it yields CASSWAGQTGTEAFF. Using reference TRBV5-1 and TRBJ1-1 for the parts outside the CDR3, the full variable domain is KAGVTQTPRYLIKTRGQQVTLSCSPISGHRSVSWYQQTPGQGLQFLFEYFSETQRNKGNFPGRFSGRQFSNSRSEMNVSTLELGDSALYLCASSWAGQTGTEAFFGQGTRLTVV.

The chain links TRBV6-1 to TRBJ2-7; 7 nucleotides line up with TRBD1. Germline CDR1 reads MNHNS; CDR2 reads SASEGT. With V trimmed by 9 bases and J by 3 bases, 5 bases remained unmatched. This CDR3 has 12 amino acids. For the CDR3, the DNA is TGTGCCAGTCAACAGGGGATCTACGAGCAGTACTTC. Encoded protein: CASQQGIYEQYF.

The gene calls are TRBV3-1 and TRBJ1-1, with D maybe TRBD1 (5 bases). This CDR3 spans 15 amino acids. CDR1 LGHDT and CDR2 YNNKEL come from the germline V gene (reference sequence). Trimming pared 3 bases from V and 0 bases from J, leaving 11 bases between. The CDR3 here is CASSHDQGMNTEAFF. CDR3 in DNA: TGTGCCAGCAGCCATGATCAGGGTATGAACACTGAAGCTTTCTTT.

CDR3 residues: CASSLSAARSSYEQYF. DNA of the CDR3: TGTGCCAGCAGTTTGTCGGCGGCCCGAAGCTCCTACGAGCAGTACTTC. The V call is TRBV27, the J call TRBJ2-7; D remains ambiguous. With 3 bases removed from V and 0 bases from J, the gap between germline ends came to 15 bases. The CDR3 extends over 16 amino acids. Germline CDR1 reads MNHEY; CDR2 reads SMNVEV (reference sequence).

V and J are TRBV12-1 and TRBJ2-7. TRBV12-1 is an annotated pseudogene. This CDR3 contains 9 residues. This CDR3 reads CASRRRQYF. As DNA, the CDR3 is TGTGCCAGCAGAAGACGTCAGTACTTC.

The chain links TRBV15 to TRBJ2-3; the match to TRBD1 covers 7 bases. Germline lookup yields CDR1 LNHNV and CDR2 YYDKDF (reference sequence). The CDR3 sequence is 16 residues long. The V and J ends lost 5 bases and 2 bases, in that order; junction bases with no gene match: 10. CDR3 loop: CATSEIGTEYTDTQYF. Written as DNA, the CDR3 is TGTGCCACCAGCGAAATCGGGACAGAATACACAGATACGCAGTATTTT.

The gene calls are TRBV30 and TRBJ1-1; D is undetermined. The CDR3 is 12 residues long. Trimming shortened V by 3 bases and J by 1 base, and 6 bases separated the two germline ends. Germline V gene lookup returns CDR1 GTSNPN and CDR2 SVGIG (reference sequence). The CDR3 region is CAWRQWNTEAFF. The CDR3 nucleotides read TGTGCCTGGAGACAGTGGAACACTGAAGCTTTCTTT.

This rearrangement joins TRBV11-2 to TRBJ2-7, with 11 positions matching TRBD2. With V trimmed by 5 bases and J by 6 bases, 6 bases remained unmatched. The V gene's germline CDR1 is SGHAT and CDR2 FQNNGV. The CDR3 sequence is 14 residues long. The CDR3 here is CASSRTSGFSEQYF. The CDR3 region has the DNA TGTGCCAGCAGCCGGACTAGCGGGTTTAGCGAGCAGTACTTC.

CDR3 residues: CASSRNTNTEAFF. For the CDR3, the DNA is TGTGCCAGTAGTAGAAACACAAACACTGAAGCTTTCTTT. The chain recombines TRBV19 with TRBJ1-1, with D unclear. Germline CDR1 reads LNHDA; CDR2 reads SQIVND (reference sequence). The V and J ends lost 4 bases and 2 bases respectively, with 8 bases between them. The CDR3 is 13 residues long.

This clonotype was seen more than once but under ten times. The chain couples TRBV6-1 to TRBJ2-7; D remains ambiguous. Germline V lookup: CDR1 MNHNS, CDR2 SASEGT. Trimming pared 8 bases from V and 3 bases from J, leaving 14 bases between. There are 13 residues in the CDR3. The chain's CDR3 is CASRRLNLYEQYF. CDR3 in DNA: TGTGCCAGCCGAAGACTGAACCTCTACGAGCAGTACTTC.

The chain has TRBV7-9 and TRBJ2-7; no reliable D call. The CDR3 is 12 amino acids. The germline CDR1 and CDR2 sequences are SEHNR and FQNEAQ (reference sequence). V was trimmed by 8 bases and J by 4 bases, leaving 12 bases between them. The CDR3 coding sequence is TGTGCCAGCCGGTATGGAGTTTACGAGCAGTACTTC. Amino acid sequence: CASRYGVYEQYF.

This clonotype was seen a handful of times. The chain joins TRBV27 to TRBJ1-1; weak D call: TRBD1 (5 bases). The V and J ends lost 6 bases and 3 bases respectively, with 14 bases between them. The CDR3 covers 14 residues. The V gene's germline CDR1 is MNHEY and CDR2 SMNVEV (reference sequence). CDR3 DNA: TGTGCCAGCAGCCTATCGGGACTGTACACTGAAGCTTTCTTT. Its translation: CASSLSGLYTEAFF.

J is TRBJ2-7 and V is TRBV5-4; tentative D call: TRBD2 (6 bases). Germline CDR1 and CDR2: SGHNT and YYREEE (reference sequence). The CDR3 covers 15 residues. Trimming stripped 0 bases from V and 2 bases from J, with 12 bases between. The CDR3 spells CASSLGDLRAYEQYF. In DNA, the CDR3 is TGTGCCAGCAGCTTGGGGGACTTACGGGCCTACGAGCAGTACTTC.

In this sample, this clonotype turned up once. The rearrangement uses TRBV6-5 and TRBJ1-2; 10 bases align to TRBD1. The CDR3 spans 16 residues. V was clipped by 0 bases and J by 3 bases; unmatched bases: 4. Germline V gene lookup returns CDR1 MNHEY and CDR2 SVGAGI. The CDR3: CASSYSSGTGDYGYTF. The CDR3 region has the DNA TGTGCCAGCAGTTACTCTTCCGGGACAGGGGACTATGGCTACACCTTC.

The chain carries TRBV28 and TRBJ1-1, with 8 nucleotides matching TRBD1. The ends lost 8 bases at V and 1 base at J; junction bases unmatched: 9. The CDR3 covers 15 residues. Germline CDR1 reads MDHEN; CDR2 reads SYDVKM. The CDR3 sequence is CASGGTGESNTEAFF. CDR3 nucleotides: TGTGCCAGCGGCGGGACAGGAGAATCGAACACTGAAGCTTTCTTT.